This T cell receptor (beta chain) is drawn from a study of somatic mutations in cytotoxic T cells in rheumatoid arthritis. The overall study: Patients gave 30 ml EDTA peripheral blood immediately after diagnosis, prior to starting treatment.

As to this clone: No antigen is known for it.

Regarding the study as a whole: TRBV07 appeared slightly underrepresented in the rheumatoid arthritis patients. That finding was not adjusted to account for multiple comparisons.

From germline, CDR1 is MNHEY and CDR2 SMNVEV (reference sequence). The CDR3 covers 15 residues. Trimming cost V 2 bases and J 5 bases; bases outside gene matches: 5. Data came from immunoSEQ multiplex PCR; TCRdb stores just in-frame clones and leaves some out. Of about 4,000 clones listed, under 85% are singletons. Sequenced input: CD8+ T cells sorted from blood. The rearrangement uses TRBV27 and TRBJ1-1; 10 nucleotides line up with TRBD1. This sequence originates from a man aged 40-50 years with rheumatoid arthritis. The DNA of the CDR3 is TGTGCCAGCAGTTTACGGGGGACAGGGGAGACTGAAGCTTTCTTT. It is translated as CASSLRGTGETEAFF.